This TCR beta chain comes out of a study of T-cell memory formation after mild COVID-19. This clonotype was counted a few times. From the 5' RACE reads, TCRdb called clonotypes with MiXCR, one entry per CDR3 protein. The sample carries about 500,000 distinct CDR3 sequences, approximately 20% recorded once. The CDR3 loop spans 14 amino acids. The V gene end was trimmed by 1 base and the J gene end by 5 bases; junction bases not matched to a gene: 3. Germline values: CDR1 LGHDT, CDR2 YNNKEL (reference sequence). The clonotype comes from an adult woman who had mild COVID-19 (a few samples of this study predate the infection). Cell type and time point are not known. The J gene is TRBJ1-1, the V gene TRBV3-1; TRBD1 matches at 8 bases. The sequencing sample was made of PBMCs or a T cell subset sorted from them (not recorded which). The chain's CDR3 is CASSQGTGRTEAFF. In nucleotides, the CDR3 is TGTGCCAGCAGCCAAGGGACAGGGAGGACTGAAGCTTTCTTT.